The 8 T cell receptor beta chains given below trace back to one sample, sequenced in a study of blood T cell repertoires in COVID-19. Repertoires were generated with immunoSEQ multiplex PCR, while TCRdb's copy carries only in-frame clones and drops some. This sample carries tens of thousands of clones, roughly 88% of them seen once, and the ten largest clones take 4% to 5%. Sequenced: peripheral blood. The receptors were gathered from a woman aged 70-85 years with active COVID-19.

This chain joins TRBV27 and TRBJ2-7, with 11 bases matching TRBD2. The trim removed 2 bases at V and 5 bases at J, leaving 5 bases unmatched. The CDR3 spans 15 residues. Germline V gene sequence: CDR1 MNHEY, CDR2 SMNVEV (reference sequence). CDR3 protein: CASSLRALAGDEQYF. In nucleotides, the CDR3 is TGTGCCAGCAGTTTAAGGGCACTAGCGGGGGACGAGCAGTACTTC.

On this clone: This same CDR3 is encoded by further DNA sequences in the sample. The gene calls are TRBV5-5 and TRBJ2-1; D possibly corresponds to TRBD2 (5 bases). Germline assignment: CDR1 SGHKS and CDR2 YYEKEE (reference sequence). Trimming took 0 bases from V and 0 from J, leaving 7 bases between them. The CDR3 contains 15 residues. The DNA for the CDR3 is TGTGCCAGCAGCTTGGACGGGGACTCCTACAATGAGCAGTTCTTC. As protein: CASSLDGDSYNEQFF.

The CDR3: CASSLVAAGAVLYEQYF. CDR3 nucleotides: TGCGCCAGCAGCTTGGTGGCGGCGGGAGCAGTCTTATACGAGCAGTACTTC. The chain recombines TRBV5-1 with TRBJ2-7; 7 nucleotides line up with TRBD2. The CDR3 is 17 amino acids. The trim removed 0 bases at V and 4 bases at J, leaving 13 bases unmatched. Germline-derived CDR1 and CDR2 are SGHRS and YFSETQ. The complete variable domain, with remaining parts taken from reference TRBV5-1 and TRBJ2-7, reads KAGVTQTPRYLIKTRGQQVTLSCSPISGHRSVSWYQQTPGQGLQFLFEYFSETQRNKGNFPGRFSGRQFSNSRSEMNVSTLELGDSALYLCASSLVAAGAVLYEQYFGPGTRLTVT.

The V and J genes are TRBV5-1 and TRBJ1-2; a possible D gene is TRBD1 (6 bases). Trimming removed 0 bases from V and 8 bases from J, with 14 bases in between. Germline CDR1 reads SGHRS; CDR2 reads YFSETQ. This CDR3 spans 14 amino acids. The DNA of the CDR3 is TGCGCCAGCAGCTTGGTCTCAGGGGCCGGGGGCTACACCTTC. Amino acids: CASSLVSGAGGYTF.

The gene calls are TRBV7-9 and TRBJ1-1, with a weak D call TRBD1 (5 bases). From germline, CDR1 is SEHNR and CDR2 FQNEAQ (reference sequence). CDR3 length: 16 amino acids. The germline V and J ends were trimmed by 1 base and 5 bases, with 17 bases remaining between them. The CDR3 is CASSLVPGGGVTEAFF. In nucleotides, the CDR3 is TGTGCCAGCAGCTTAGTACCGGGCGGGGGAGTTACTGAAGCTTTCTTT.

This clone was seen only a few times. This chain links TRBV2 with TRBJ2-1, with D possibly TRBD2 on 6 matching bases. This CDR3 is built from 14 residues. From germline, CDR1 is SNHLY and CDR2 FYNNEI. V dropped 7 bases and J dropped 10 bases, with 20 bases sitting between them. CDR3 amino acids: CASKVSYTGEEQFF. CDR3 coding DNA: TGTGCCAGCAAAGTCAGTTACACGGGGGAGGAGCAGTTCTTC.

The CDR3 region is CASSLVSLANAMETQYF. CDR3 nucleotides: TGTGCCAGCAGCTTAGTGAGTCTAGCCAACGCGATGGAGACCCAGTACTTC. V and J are TRBV7-8 and TRBJ2-5; D perhaps matches TRBD2 (5 bases). Trimming stripped 1 base from V and 5 bases from J, with 20 bases between. The CDR3 loop spans 17 amino acids. Germline V CDR1 and CDR2: SGHVS, FQNEAQ.

This clone was recorded once. The gene calls are TRBV7-9 and TRBJ2-5; D perhaps matches TRBD1 (5 bases). Trimming shortened V by 5 bases and J by 3 bases, and 13 bases separated the two germline ends. CDR1 SEHNR and CDR2 FQNEAQ come from the germline V gene (reference sequence). This CDR3 has 14 amino acids. CDR3 bases: TGTGCCAGCAGCCCTACAGGAAGTGAAGAGACCCAGTACTTC. This gives the protein CASSPTGSEETQYF.